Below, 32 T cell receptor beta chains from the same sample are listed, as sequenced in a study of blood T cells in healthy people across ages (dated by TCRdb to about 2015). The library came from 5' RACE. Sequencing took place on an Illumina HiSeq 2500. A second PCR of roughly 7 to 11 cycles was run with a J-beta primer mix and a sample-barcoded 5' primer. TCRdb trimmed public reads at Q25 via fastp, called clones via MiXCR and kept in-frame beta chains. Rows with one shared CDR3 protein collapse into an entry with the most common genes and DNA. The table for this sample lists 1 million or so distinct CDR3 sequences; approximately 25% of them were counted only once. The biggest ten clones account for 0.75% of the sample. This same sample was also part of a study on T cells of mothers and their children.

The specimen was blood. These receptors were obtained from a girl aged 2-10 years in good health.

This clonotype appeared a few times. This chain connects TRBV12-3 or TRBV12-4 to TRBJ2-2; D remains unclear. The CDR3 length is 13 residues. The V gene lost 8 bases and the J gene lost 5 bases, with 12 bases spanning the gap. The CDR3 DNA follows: TGTGCCAGCGCTAACCAGCTGACCGGGGAGCTGTTTTTT. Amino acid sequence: CASANQLTGELFF.

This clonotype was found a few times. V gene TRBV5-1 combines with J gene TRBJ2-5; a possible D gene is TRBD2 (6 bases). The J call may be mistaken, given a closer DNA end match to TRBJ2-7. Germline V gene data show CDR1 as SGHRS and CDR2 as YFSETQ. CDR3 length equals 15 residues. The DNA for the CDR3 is TGCGCCAGCAGCTTGAACCCCGGGAGCTCCTACGAGCAGTACTTC. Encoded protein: CASSLNPGSSYEQYF.

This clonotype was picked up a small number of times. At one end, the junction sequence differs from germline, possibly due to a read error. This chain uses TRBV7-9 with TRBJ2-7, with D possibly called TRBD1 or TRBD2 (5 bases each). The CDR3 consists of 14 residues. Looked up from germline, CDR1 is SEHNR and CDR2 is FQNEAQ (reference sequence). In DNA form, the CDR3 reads TGTGCCAGCAGCTCTCTTCGTGGGACCTACGAGCTGCACTTC. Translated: CASSSLRGTYELHF.

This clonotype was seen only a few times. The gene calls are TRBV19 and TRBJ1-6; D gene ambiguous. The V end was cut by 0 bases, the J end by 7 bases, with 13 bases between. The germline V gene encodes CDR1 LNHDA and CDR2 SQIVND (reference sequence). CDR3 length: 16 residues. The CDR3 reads CASSIDTGRRNSPLHF. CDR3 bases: TGTGCCAGTAGTATAGATACTGGACGGAGGAATTCACCCCTCCACTTT.

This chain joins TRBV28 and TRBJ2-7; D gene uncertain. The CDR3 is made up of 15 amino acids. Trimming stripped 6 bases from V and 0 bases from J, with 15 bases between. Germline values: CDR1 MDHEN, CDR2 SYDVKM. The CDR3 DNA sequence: TGTGCCAGCAGCTTTGCCGGGTCCAGCTCCTACGAGCAGTACTTC. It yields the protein CASSFAGSSSYEQYF.

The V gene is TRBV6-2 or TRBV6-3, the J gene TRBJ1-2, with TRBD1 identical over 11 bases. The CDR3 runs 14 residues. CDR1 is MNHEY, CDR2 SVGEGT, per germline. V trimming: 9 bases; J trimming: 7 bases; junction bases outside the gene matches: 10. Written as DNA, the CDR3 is TGTGCCAGTCAGCCCGGGACAGGGGGTTCTGGCTACACCTTC. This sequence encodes CASQPGTGGSGYTF.

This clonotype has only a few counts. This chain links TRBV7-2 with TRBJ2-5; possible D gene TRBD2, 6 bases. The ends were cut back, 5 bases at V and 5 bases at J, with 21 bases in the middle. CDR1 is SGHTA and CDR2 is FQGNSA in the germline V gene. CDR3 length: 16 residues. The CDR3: CASSHTWVLAWETQYF. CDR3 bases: TGTGCCAGCAGCCATACTTGGGTCCTAGCGTGGGAGACCCAGTACTTC.

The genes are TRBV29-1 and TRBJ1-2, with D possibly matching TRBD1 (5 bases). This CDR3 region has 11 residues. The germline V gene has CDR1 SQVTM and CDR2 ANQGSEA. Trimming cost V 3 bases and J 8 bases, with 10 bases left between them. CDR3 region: CSVDPREGYTF. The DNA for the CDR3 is TGCAGCGTTGATCCCAGGGAGGGCTACACCTTC. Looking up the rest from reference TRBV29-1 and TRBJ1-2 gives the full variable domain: SAVISQKPSRDICQRGTSLTIQCQVDSQVTMMFWYRQQPGQSLTLIATANQGSEATYESGFVIDKFPISRPNLTFSTLTVSNMSPEDSSIYLCSVDPREGYTFGSGTRLTVV.

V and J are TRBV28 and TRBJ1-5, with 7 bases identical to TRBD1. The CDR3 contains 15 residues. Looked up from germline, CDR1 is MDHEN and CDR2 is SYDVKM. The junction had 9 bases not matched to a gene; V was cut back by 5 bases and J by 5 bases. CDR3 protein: CASSRAGQSYQPQHF. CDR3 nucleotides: TGTGCCAGCAGTAGGGCGGGACAGTCATATCAGCCCCAGCATTTT.

The CDR3 is CASSPRDSFYEQYF. CDR3 sequence (DNA): TGTGCCAGCAGCCCCCGGGACAGCTTCTACGAGCAGTACTTC. The rearrangement uses TRBV11-2 and TRBJ2-7, with 7 bases matching TRBD1. From germline, CDR1 is SGHAT and CDR2 FQNNGV. The CDR3 is 14 amino acids. V was clipped by 5 bases and J by 3 bases; unmatched bases: 7.

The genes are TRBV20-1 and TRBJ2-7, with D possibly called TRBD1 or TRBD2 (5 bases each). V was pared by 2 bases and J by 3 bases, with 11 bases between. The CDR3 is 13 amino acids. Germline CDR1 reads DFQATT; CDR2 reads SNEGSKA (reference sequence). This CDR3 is CSARYRDLYEQYF. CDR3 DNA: TGCAGTGCTAGATATCGGGACCTCTACGAGCAGTACTTC.

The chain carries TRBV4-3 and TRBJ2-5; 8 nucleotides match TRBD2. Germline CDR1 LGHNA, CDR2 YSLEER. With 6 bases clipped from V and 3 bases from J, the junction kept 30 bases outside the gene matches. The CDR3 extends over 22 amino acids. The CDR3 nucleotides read TGCGCCAGCAGTCGCGCCGCAATAATAGCGGGGACGAGGATTGCAGCGGAAGAGACCCAGTACTTC. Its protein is CASSRAAIIAGTRIAAEETQYF.

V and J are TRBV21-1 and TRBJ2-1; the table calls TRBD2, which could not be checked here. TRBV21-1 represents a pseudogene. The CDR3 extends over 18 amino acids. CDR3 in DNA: TGTGCCGGCGCGGGCCAAATAAATAGCGGGGACAAACACAATGAGCAGTTCTTC. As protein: CAGAGQINSGDKHNEQFF.

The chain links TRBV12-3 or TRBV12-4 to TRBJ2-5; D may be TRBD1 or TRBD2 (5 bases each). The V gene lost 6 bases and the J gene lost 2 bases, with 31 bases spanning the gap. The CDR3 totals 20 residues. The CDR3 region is CASSPREEVGWGSGQETQYF. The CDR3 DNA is TGTGCCAGCAGCCCTAGAGAGGAGGTGGGATGGGGGAGTGGTCAAGAGACCCAGTACTTC.

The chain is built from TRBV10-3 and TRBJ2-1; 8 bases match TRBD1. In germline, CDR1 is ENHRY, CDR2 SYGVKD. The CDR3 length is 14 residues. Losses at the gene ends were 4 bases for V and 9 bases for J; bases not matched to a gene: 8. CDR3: CAISALLDRGEQFF. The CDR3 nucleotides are TGTGCCATCAGTGCACTACTAGACAGGGGTGAGCAGTTCTTC.

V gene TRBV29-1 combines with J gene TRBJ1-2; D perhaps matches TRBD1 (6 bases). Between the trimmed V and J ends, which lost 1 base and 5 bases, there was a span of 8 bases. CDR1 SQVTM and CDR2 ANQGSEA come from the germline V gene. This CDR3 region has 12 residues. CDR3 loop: CSVEGQEYGYTF. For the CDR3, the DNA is TGCAGCGTTGAAGGACAGGAGTATGGCTACACCTTC.

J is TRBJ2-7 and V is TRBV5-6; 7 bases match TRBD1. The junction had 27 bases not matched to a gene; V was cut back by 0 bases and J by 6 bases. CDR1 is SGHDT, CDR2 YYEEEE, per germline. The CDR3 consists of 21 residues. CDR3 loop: CASSLALGQVASSVFSGEQYF. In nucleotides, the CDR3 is TGTGCCAGCAGCTTGGCCTTAGGACAGGTCGCCTCGTCGGTGTTCAGTGGCGAGCAGTACTTC.

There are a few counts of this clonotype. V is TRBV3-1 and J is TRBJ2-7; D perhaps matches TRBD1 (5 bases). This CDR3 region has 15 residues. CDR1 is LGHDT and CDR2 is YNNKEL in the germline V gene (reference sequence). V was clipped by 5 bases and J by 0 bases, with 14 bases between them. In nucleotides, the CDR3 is TGTGCCAGCAGCTTAGAGGAAACAGGCTCCTACGAGCAGTACTTC. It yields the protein CASSLEETGSYEQYF.

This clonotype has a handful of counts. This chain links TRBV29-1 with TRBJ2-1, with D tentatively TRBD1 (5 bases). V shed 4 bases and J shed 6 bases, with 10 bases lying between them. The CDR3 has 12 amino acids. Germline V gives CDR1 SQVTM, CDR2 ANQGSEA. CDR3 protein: CSVGDGANEQFF. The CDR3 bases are TGCAGCGTTGGAGATGGGGCCAATGAGCAGTTCTTC.

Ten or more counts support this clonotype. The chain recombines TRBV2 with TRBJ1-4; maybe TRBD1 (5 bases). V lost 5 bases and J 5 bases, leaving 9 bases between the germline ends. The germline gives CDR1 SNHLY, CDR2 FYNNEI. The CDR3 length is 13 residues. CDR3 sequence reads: CASSRDGNEKLFF. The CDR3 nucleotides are TGTGCCAGCAGTAGGGACGGCAATGAAAAACTGTTTTTT.

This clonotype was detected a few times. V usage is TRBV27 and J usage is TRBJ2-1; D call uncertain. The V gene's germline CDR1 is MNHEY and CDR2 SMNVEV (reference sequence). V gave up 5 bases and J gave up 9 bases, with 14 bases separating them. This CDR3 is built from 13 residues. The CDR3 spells CASSKTEQIEQFF. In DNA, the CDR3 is TGTGCCAGCAGTAAGACCGAACAGATTGAGCAGTTCTTC.

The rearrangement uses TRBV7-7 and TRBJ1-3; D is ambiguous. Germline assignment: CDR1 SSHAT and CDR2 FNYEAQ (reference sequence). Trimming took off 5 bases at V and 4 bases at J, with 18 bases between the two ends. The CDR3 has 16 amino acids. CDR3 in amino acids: CASSPLVGGNGNTIYF. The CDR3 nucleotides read TGTGCCAGCAGCCCTCTCGTGGGAGGCAACGGAAACACCATATATTTT.

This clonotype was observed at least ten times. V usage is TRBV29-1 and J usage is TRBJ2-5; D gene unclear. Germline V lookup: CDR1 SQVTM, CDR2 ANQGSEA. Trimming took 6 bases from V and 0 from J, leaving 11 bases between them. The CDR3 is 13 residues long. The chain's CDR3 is CSVRHPYQETQYF. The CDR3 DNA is TGCAGCGTAAGACATCCGTACCAAGAGACCCAGTACTTC.

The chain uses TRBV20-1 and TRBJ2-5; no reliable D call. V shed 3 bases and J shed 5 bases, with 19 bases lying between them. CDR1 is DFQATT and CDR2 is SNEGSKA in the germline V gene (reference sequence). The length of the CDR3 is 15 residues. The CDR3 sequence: CSARPLGLRLETQYF. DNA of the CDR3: TGCAGTGCTAGGCCACTCGGGCTGCGCTTGGAGACCCAGTACTTC.

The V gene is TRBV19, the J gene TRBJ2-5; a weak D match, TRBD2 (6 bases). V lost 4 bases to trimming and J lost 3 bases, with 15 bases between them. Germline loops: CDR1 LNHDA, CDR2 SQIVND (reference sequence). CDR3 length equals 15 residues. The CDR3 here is CASSTQGPGEETQYF. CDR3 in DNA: TGTGCCAGTAGTACCCAGGGCCCGGGGGAAGAGACCCAGTACTTC.

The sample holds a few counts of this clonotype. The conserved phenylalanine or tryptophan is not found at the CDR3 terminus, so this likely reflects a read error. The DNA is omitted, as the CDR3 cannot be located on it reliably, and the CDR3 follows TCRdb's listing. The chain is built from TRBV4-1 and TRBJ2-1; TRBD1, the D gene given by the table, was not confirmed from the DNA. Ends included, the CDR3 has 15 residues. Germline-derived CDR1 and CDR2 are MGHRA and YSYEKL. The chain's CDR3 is CASSPRDSSYNEPCP.

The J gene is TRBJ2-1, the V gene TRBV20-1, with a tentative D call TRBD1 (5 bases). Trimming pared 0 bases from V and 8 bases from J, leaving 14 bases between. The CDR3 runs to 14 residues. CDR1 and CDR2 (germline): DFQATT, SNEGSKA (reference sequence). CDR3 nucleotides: TGCAGTGCTAGAGATTTCCCGACAGTGGATGAGCAGTTCTTC. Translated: CSARDFPTVDEQFF.

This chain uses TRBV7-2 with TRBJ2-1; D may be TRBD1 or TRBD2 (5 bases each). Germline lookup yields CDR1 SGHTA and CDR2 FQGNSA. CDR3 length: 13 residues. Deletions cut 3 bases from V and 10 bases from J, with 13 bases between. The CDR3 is CASSFTGPGEQFF. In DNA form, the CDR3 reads TGTGCCAGCAGCTTTACGGGACCCGGGGAGCAGTTCTTC.

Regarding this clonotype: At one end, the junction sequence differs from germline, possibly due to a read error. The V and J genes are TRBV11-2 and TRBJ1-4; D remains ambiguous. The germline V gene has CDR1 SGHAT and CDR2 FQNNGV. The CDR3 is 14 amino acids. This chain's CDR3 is CVSRDINFERKLFF. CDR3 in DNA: TGTGTCAGCCGCGACATCAACTTTGAGAGAAAACTGTTTTTT.

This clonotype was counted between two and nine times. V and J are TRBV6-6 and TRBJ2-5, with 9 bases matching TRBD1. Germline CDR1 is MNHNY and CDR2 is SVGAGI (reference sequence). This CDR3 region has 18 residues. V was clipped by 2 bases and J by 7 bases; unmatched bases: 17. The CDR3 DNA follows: TGTGCCAGCAGTTACGCGACTACAGGGGGCAGCCTTGGTGGGACCCAGTACTTC. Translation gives CASSYATTGGSLGGTQYF.

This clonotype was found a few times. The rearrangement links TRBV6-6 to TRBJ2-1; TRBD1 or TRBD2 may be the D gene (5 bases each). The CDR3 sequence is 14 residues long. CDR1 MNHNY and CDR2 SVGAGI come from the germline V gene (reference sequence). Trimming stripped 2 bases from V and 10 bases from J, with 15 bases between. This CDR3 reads CASSYHYEGKEQFF. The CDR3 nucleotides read TGTGCCAGCAGTTACCACTACGAGGGGAAGGAGCAGTTCTTC.

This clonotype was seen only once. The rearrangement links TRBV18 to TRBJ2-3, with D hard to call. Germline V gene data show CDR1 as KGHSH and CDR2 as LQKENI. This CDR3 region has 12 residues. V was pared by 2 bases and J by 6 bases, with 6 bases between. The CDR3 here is CASSPSWDTQYF. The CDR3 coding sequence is TGTGCCAGCTCACCAAGTTGGGATACGCAGTATTTT. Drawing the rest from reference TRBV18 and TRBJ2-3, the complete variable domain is NAGVMQNPRHLVRRRGQEARLRCSPMKGHSHVYWYRQLPEEGLKFMVYLQKENIIDESGMPKERFSAEFPKEGPSILRIQQVVRGDSAAYFCASSPSWDTQYFGPGTRLTVL.